The text below deals with one TCR beta chain. The source of the sample is a study of blood T cell repertoires in COVID-19. Original data processing: For nucleated cells, counts were estimated from reference gene primer amplification. Method: immunoSEQ multiplex PCR; TCRdb's copy keeps in-frame clones and lacks some. V, J and clone size reflect that table, while D and trimming were determined from the DNA. The repertoire holds roughly 230,000 clones, about 87% seen once, with about 1.7% in the top ten. This TCR was sampled from a man aged 65-85 years with acute or convalescent COVID-19. Sequences were obtained from peripheral blood.

In nucleotides, the CDR3 is TGTGCCAGCAGCTTACCGGGGAACACTGAAGCTTTCTTT. Protein product: CASSLPGNTEAFF. The J gene is TRBJ1-1, the V gene TRBV7-9; D is undetermined. Germline-derived CDR1 and CDR2 are SEHNR and FQNEAQ (reference sequence). The CDR3 runs to 13 residues. The V end lost 2 bases, the J end lost 1 base, and 5 bases lay between the germline ends.